These 23 T cell receptor beta chains came from one sample sequenced in a study of cytomegalovirus exposure and HLA in healthy donors. The PCR contained 60 Vbeta and 13 Jbeta primers. Assay: immunoSEQ multiplex PCR; the TCRdb copy retains only in-frame clones and omits some. Found here are 100,000 to 150,000 clones, roughly 72% of them singletons; the top ten hold 3% to 5%. Source material: PBMCs. These TCRs come from a man aged 35-49 years in good health and CMV-seropositive.

This chain joins TRBV9 and TRBJ2-4, with 9 bases identical to TRBD1. The CDR3 contains 18 residues. The germline V gene has CDR1 SGDLS and CDR2 YYNGEE. The V segment lost 4 bases and the J segment 1 base; nucleotides outside the gene matches: 12. The CDR3 DNA reads as TGTGCCAGCAGCCTGGGACAGGGAGGTAATTCGGCCAAAAACATTCAGTACTTC. This sequence encodes CASSLGQGGNSAKNIQYF.

The V and J genes are TRBV7-8 and TRBJ2-7; 8 nucleotides agree with TRBD1. Germline CDR1 and CDR2: SGHVS and FQNEAQ. Unmatched junction bases numbered 13, after V lost 1 base and J lost 5 bases. The CDR3 length is 17 residues. The CDR3 reads CASSLVLFGQGSNEQYF. For the CDR3, the DNA is TGTGCCAGCAGCTTAGTTCTCTTCGGACAGGGTTCCAACGAGCAGTACTTC. The whole variable domain, remainder taken from reference TRBV7-8 and TRBJ2-7, is GAGVSQSPRYKVAKRGQDVALRCDPISGHVSLFWYQQALGQGPEFLTYFQNEAQLDKSGLPSDRFFAERPEGSVSTLKIQRTQQEDSAVYLCASSLVLFGQGSNEQYFGPGTRLTVT.

This clone was recorded only once. The rearrangement uses TRBV19 and TRBJ2-2; D perhaps matches TRBD1 (5 bases). V was clipped by 0 bases and J by 3 bases, with 14 bases between them. This CDR3 is 17 amino acids long. CDR1 is LNHDA and CDR2 is SQIVND in the germline V gene (reference sequence). CDR3 amino acids: CASSIEGPGLDTGELFF. The CDR3, as DNA: TGTGCCAGTAGTATAGAAGGTCCAGGGTTGGACACCGGGGAGCTGTTTTTT.

The chain joins TRBV11-3 to TRBJ2-7; 7 bases are shared with TRBD1. The germline V gene encodes CDR1 SGHNT and CDR2 YENEEA. With V trimmed by 4 bases and J by 7 bases, 7 bases remained unmatched. The CDR3 totals 13 residues. The CDR3 sequence: CASSSLTGSEQYF. The CDR3 coding sequence is TGTGCCAGCAGCTCGTTGACAGGGAGTGAGCAGTACTTC.

The chain joins TRBV5-6 to TRBJ2-7; tentative D call: TRBD2 (6 bases). The V gene's germline CDR1 is SGHDT and CDR2 YYEEEE. The length of the CDR3 is 14 residues. V was pared by 4 bases and J by 6 bases, with 17 bases between. CDR3 sequence reads: CASSPGDPTTEQYF. DNA of the CDR3: TGTGCCAGCAGCCCGGGGGACCCAACGACCGAGCAGTACTTC.

This clone appeared a single time. This rearrangement joins TRBV7-8 to TRBJ2-1, with D perhaps TRBD1 (6 bases). The ends were cut back, 1 base at V and 10 bases at J, with 17 bases in the middle. This CDR3 spans 15 amino acids. The germline CDR1 and CDR2 sequences are SGHVS and FQNEAQ. CDR3 protein: CASSLDQGLGGEQFF. CDR3 nucleotide sequence: TGTGCCAGCAGCTTAGACCAGGGGTTGGGCGGGGAGCAGTTCTTC.

The rearrangement links TRBV5-1 to TRBJ1-1; weak D call: TRBD1 (5 bases). Trimming took off 7 bases at V and 4 bases at J, with 14 bases between the two ends. Germline CDR1 reads SGHRS; CDR2 reads YFSETQ. This CDR3 is built from 13 residues. This CDR3 is CASSRLGGTEAFF. Written as DNA, the CDR3 is TGCGCCAGCTCGAGGCTCGGGGGCACTGAAGCTTTCTTT.

This chain joins TRBV19 and TRBJ2-3; no reliable D call. The CDR3 extends over 11 amino acids. Germline V lookup: CDR1 LNHDA, CDR2 SQIVND (reference sequence). Trimming shortened V by 11 bases and J by 4 bases, and 10 bases separated the two germline ends. The CDR3 bases are TGTGCCGTAGCCTCTCCAGATACGCAGTATTTT. Its protein product is CAVASPDTQYF.

The chain carries TRBV7-9 and TRBJ2-5; TRBD2 is a possible D gene (5 bases). Germline V gene data show CDR1 as SEHNR and CDR2 as FQNEAQ (reference sequence). Deletions cut 1 base from V and 4 bases from J, with 10 bases between. The CDR3 loop spans 14 amino acids. CDR3 residues: CASSLGAGLETQYF. The CDR3 DNA follows: TGTGCCAGCAGCTTAGGAGCTGGACTAGAGACCCAGTACTTC.

The chain joins TRBV7-6 to TRBJ1-5; D remains unclear. Between the trimmed V and J ends, which lost 5 bases and 4 bases, there was a span of 9 bases. From germline, CDR1 is SGHVS and CDR2 FNYEAQ. The length of the CDR3 is 13 residues. CDR3 in amino acids: CASSAERNQPQHF. CDR3 coding DNA: TGTGCCAGCAGCGCGGAACGGAATCAGCCCCAGCATTTT.

The sample holds a few counts of this clone. This sequence joins TRBV9 and TRBJ1-5; TRBD1 matches 7 bases. CDR1 is SGDLS and CDR2 is YYNGEE in the germline V gene. This CDR3 spans 16 amino acids. V lost 0 bases to trimming and J lost 8 bases; unmatched junction nucleotides: 11. The CDR3 region has the DNA TGTGCCAGCAGCGTAGGTACGAGACAGGGTAAAAAGCCCCAGCATTTT. It encodes CASSVGTRQGKKPQHF.

This clone was seen only a few times. The V and J genes are TRBV7-2 and TRBJ1-1; possible D gene TRBD1, 5 bases. CDR1 and CDR2 from the germline V gene are SGHTA and FQGNSA. This CDR3 is 15 amino acids long. Trimming took 5 bases from V and 3 from J, leaving 16 bases between them. The CDR3 region has the DNA TGTGCCAGCAGCCTGGACACTCGGCAGTACACTGAAGCTTTCTTT. This translates into CASSLDTRQYTEAFF.

This chain joins TRBV30 and TRBJ2-1; D uncertain. With 5 bases removed from V and 4 bases from J, the gap between germline ends came to 15 bases. The CDR3 spans 14 residues. CDR1 and CDR2 from the germline V gene are GTSNPN and SVGIG (reference sequence). The CDR3, as DNA: TGTGCCTGGTCCTACGGTAGCTATTACAATGAGCAGTTCTTC. The encoded protein is CAWSYGSYYNEQFF.

This clone has a handful of counts. The V and J genes are TRBV27 and TRBJ2-7, with TRBD2 matching 10 bases. CDR3 length: 15 residues. V trimming: 3 bases; J trimming: 0 bases; junction bases outside the gene matches: 2. In germline, CDR1 is MNHEY, CDR2 SMNVEV (reference sequence). The CDR3 bases are TGTGCCAGCAGTTTTGAGCGGGGGGGCTCCTACGAGCAGTACTTC. Protein sequence: CASSFERGGSYEQYF.

The chain joins TRBV30 to TRBJ2-5; 10 positions match TRBD2. CDR1 and CDR2 (germline): GTSNPN, SVGIG (reference sequence). The V and J ends lost 1 base and 0 bases, in that order; junction bases with no gene match: 11. This CDR3 is 18 amino acids long. The CDR3: CAWSGLASGGPNQETQYF. The CDR3 DNA sequence: TGTGCCTGGAGTGGATTGGCTAGCGGGGGACCAAACCAAGAGACCCAGTACTTC.

The rearrangement joins TRBV28 to TRBJ2-5, with 12 positions matching TRBD1. Germline V gene lookup returns CDR1 MDHEN and CDR2 SYDVKM. With 7 bases clipped from V and 5 bases from J, the junction kept 8 bases outside the gene matches. This CDR3 has 15 amino acids. The CDR3 DNA is TGTGCCAGCAATCCAGGGGACAGGGGGCGGGAGACCCAGTACTTC. It translates to CASNPGDRGRETQYF.

The V gene is TRBV10-3, the J gene TRBJ1-2; D is possibly TRBD1 (5 bases). The CDR3 has 13 residues. Between the trimmed V and J ends, which lost 3 bases and 12 bases, there was a span of 17 bases. Germline CDR1 and CDR2: ENHRY and SYGVKD. CDR3 protein: CAISESQGRGDTF. The CDR3 region has the DNA TGTGCCATCAGTGAATCGCAGGGTCGTGGGGACACCTTC.

This clone has only a few counts. This chain uses TRBV6-4 with TRBJ2-1, with 13 bases matching TRBD2. Germline V CDR1 and CDR2: MRHNA, SNTAGT. The CDR3 loop spans 15 amino acids. After removal of 2 bases from V and 5 bases from J, the junction contained 0 bases not matched to a gene. Here the CDR3 reads CASSDGTSGDNEQFF. CDR3 nucleotide sequence: TGTGCCAGCAGTGACGGGACTAGCGGGGACAATGAGCAGTTCTTC.

This chain uses TRBV7-9 with TRBJ1-1; no firm D call. CDR3 length: 14 residues. CDR1 and CDR2 (germline): SEHNR, FQNEAQ (reference sequence). Trimming shortened V by 7 bases and J by 10 bases, and 22 bases separated the two germline ends. CDR3 DNA: TGTGCCAGCACCATCAGTGGTGGAGACGCTGGAGCTTTCTTT. As protein: CASTISGGDAGAFF.

This clone has a single count. The chain joins TRBV5-4 to TRBJ1-2; TRBD1 aligns across 7 bases. Unmatched junction bases numbered 10, after V lost 2 bases and J lost 3 bases. Per the germline V gene, CDR1 is SGHNT and CDR2 is YYREEE (reference sequence). CDR3 length equals 16 residues. Written as DNA, the CDR3 is TGTGCCAGCAGCTTAGACCCCCGGGACAGCTACTATGGCTACACCTTC. Its protein product is CASSLDPRDSYYGYTF.

The J gene is TRBJ1-5, the V gene TRBV10-3; 9 bases line up with TRBD1. The CDR3 covers 15 residues. The V and J ends lost 3 bases and 1 base, in that order; junction bases with no gene match: 1. Germline V gene lookup returns CDR1 ENHRY and CDR2 SYGVKD. The CDR3 loop reads CAISDGTGSNQPQHF. For the CDR3, the DNA is TGTGCCATCAGTGATGGGACAGGGAGCAATCAGCCCCAGCATTTT.

This clone was seen once. The chain employs TRBV4-3 and TRBJ2-3; weak D call: TRBD2 (6 bases). In germline, CDR1 is LGHNA, CDR2 YSLEER. The CDR3 length is 16 residues. The V and J ends lost 0 bases and 0 bases respectively, with 10 bases between them. CDR3: CASSQDLATSTDTQYF. DNA for the CDR3: TGCGCCAGCAGCCAAGATCTAGCGACTAGCACAGATACGCAGTATTTT.

V usage is TRBV5-1 and J usage is TRBJ1-1, with D unclear. The CDR3 length is 14 residues. Germline loops: CDR1 SGHRS, CDR2 YFSETQ. The V and J ends lost 4 bases and 5 bases respectively, with 15 bases between them. This CDR3 is CASSPGGPRTEAFF. The CDR3 bases are TGCGCCAGCAGCCCTGGAGGCCCGAGGACTGAAGCTTTCTTT.